This T cell receptor beta chain is from a study of CD8 T cells in ankylosing spondylitis. Study findings and constraints: Reportedly, matched ankylosing spondylitis synovial fluid was significantly enriched for disease-linked clones. Ankylosing spondylitis blood appeared to be characterized by a TCR beta motif of eight or nine highly homologous variants.

To note about this clonotype: No antigen is known for it. A read error may produce the germline difference seen at one junction end.

Quantitative 5'-RACE with molecular barcodes was used to make the TCR beta libraries. MiXCR, applied by TCRdb to the 5' RACE reads, yields one record per CDR3 protein. The table records just over 300,000 distinct CDR3 sequences, less than 25% of them present only once. The germline V gene has CDR1 MNHEY and CDR2 SVGEGT. The CDR3 length is 18 residues. The material sequenced was blood, either unsorted or a sorted T cell fraction (not recorded which). The clonotype comes from a female donor with ankylosing spondylitis or in good health (not recorded which). The V and J genes are TRBV6-2 or TRBV6-3 and TRBJ2-1, with D perhaps being TRBD1 or TRBD2 (5 bases each). The CDR3, as DNA: TGCGCCAGCATTAATATCCCCCCACGGGACCGGGCTGTCAATGAGCAGTTCTTC. Encoded protein: CASINIPPRDRAVNEQFF.